These T cell receptor beta chains were read from a single sample in a study of T cell repertoires in cytomegalovirus infection. TCRdb reprocessed the reads with MiXCR, giving one entry per CDR3 protein. The repertoire includes under 200,000 distinct CDR3 sequences, 8% to 10% of them detected once, and approximately 4.2% sits in the top ten. The sample taken for sequencing was PBMCs. Receptors were obtained from a human donor in good health (CMV status not recorded). Some clones in this sample may be carry-over from other donors' samples. The conserved cysteine and the conserved F or W are not part of the CDR3 here.

ASSLEAGGYGYT | TRBJ1-2 | TRBV12-3/TRBV12-4
ASSSRDRAGYT | TRBJ1-2 | TRBV7-2
ASRVFDNEQF | TRBJ2-1 | TRBV2
ASRNTNTEAF | TRBJ1-1 | TRBV6-6
ASSLAGLGQF | TRBJ2-1 | TRBV7-9
SAAGQDSYNEQF | TRBJ2-1 | TRBV20-1
SASRGSGNTIY | TRBJ1-3 | TRBV20-1
ASSYSPPGRSTDTQY | TRBJ2-3 | TRBV6-2/TRBV6-3
ASRPAFSNQPQH | TRBJ1-5 | TRBV12-3/TRBV12-4
ASSSLRGSDTQY | TRBJ2-3 | TRBV6-1
ASSSHPGQVTYEQY | TRBJ2-7 | TRBV27
ASGGGNTDTQY | TRBJ2-3 | TRBV2
SVEKGQGRELF | TRBJ2-2 | TRBV29-1
ASSFGAEQF | TRBJ2-1 | TRBV7-9
ASSSGQGANIQY | TRBJ2-4 | TRBV7-2
ASSLELRTAPGNTIY | TRBJ1-3 | TRBV7-6
ASRDMDRGTNEKLF | TRBJ1-4 | TRBV2
SVEIAGVKYNEQF | TRBJ2-1 | TRBV29-1
ASSLDRMNTEAF | TRBJ1-1 | TRBV7-8
ASSSPGDSSYNEQF | TRBJ2-1 | TRBV28
ASSQGLKNIQY | TRBJ2-4 | TRBV7-2
ASNPRGSSYEQY | TRBJ2-7 | TRBV5-6
SVQRIKGGVAEAF | TRBJ1-1 | TRBV29-1
ASSLGDGRDNEQF | TRBJ2-1 | TRBV7-6
ASRFRGETQY | TRBJ2-5 | TRBV12-3/TRBV12-4
ASSLAADYIQY | TRBJ2-4 | TRBV7-2
ASSPQLAGGLDTQY | TRBJ2-3 | TRBV7-2